This T cell receptor (beta chain) was captured by sequencing in a study of cytomegalovirus exposure and HLA in healthy donors. Study-level points and caveats: In vitro data verified three CMV-associated chains as specific for CMV antigens. The study put around 180 TCR beta chains on its list as cytomegalovirus-associated. Reports described diagnosis of cytomegalovirus status by the classifier as highly specific and sensitive. Most TCR sequences were uncommon, yet certain public TCRs appeared in many donors.

In germline, CDR1 is MNHNS, CDR2 SASEGT. The trim removed 6 bases at V and 6 bases at J, leaving 10 bases unmatched. This CDR3 has 15 amino acids. Measured with immunoSEQ multiplex PCR; TCRdb has only the in-frame clones, and not every one. The table has 120,000 or so clones, 70% to 90% seen once. To note about this clone: The antigen is not known.

The TCR comes from a man aged 18 to 29 in good health and CMV-seronegative. The chain recombines TRBV6-1 with TRBJ1-5; 8 positions agree with TRBD1. The sample was PBMCs. As DNA, the CDR3 is TGTGCCAGCAGCAATGAAGGACAGGGACGTCAGCCCCAGCATTTT. It encodes CASSNEGQGRQPQHF.